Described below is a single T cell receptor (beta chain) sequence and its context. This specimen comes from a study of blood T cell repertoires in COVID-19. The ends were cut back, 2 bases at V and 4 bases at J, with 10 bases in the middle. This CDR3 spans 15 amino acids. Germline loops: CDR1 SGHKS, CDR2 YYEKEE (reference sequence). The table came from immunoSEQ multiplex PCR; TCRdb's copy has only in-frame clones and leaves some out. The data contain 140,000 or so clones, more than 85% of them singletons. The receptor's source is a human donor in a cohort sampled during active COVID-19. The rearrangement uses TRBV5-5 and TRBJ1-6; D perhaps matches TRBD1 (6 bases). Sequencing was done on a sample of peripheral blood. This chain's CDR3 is CASSLSRGYNSPLHF. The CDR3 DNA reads TGTGCCAGCAGCTTAAGCAGGGGTTATAATTCACCCCTCCACTTT.